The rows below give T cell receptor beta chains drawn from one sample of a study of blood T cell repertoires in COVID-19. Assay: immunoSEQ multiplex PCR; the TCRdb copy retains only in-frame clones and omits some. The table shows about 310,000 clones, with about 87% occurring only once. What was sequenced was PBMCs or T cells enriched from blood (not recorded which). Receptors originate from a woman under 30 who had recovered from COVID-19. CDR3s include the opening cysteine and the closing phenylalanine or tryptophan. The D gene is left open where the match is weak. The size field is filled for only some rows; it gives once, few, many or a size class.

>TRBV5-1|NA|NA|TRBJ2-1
TGCGCCAGCAGCTTGGACGGGGAACCCTACAATGAGCAGTTCTTC
CASSLDGEPYNEQFF
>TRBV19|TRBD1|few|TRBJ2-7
TGTGCCAGTAGTAAATCACCGGGACAGGGATACGAGCAGTACTTC
CASSKSPGQGYEQYF
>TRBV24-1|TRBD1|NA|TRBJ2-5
TGTGCCACCAGTGACAGCGGACAGGGGCTGAAGACCCAGTACTTC
CATSDSGQGLKTQYF
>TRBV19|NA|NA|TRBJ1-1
TGTGCCAGTAGTCAACGGAACAGGAACACTGAAGCTTTCTTT
CASSQRNRNTEAFF
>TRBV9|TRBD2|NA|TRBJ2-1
TGTGCCAGCAGCGTAGGGGGACTAGCCTACAATGAGCAGTTCTTC
CASSVGGLAYNEQFF
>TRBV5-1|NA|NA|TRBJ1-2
TGCGCCAGCAGCTTTACACAGGGCGGAATGGGCTATGGCTACACCTTC
CASSFTQGGMGYGYTF
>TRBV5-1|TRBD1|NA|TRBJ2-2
TGCGCCAGCAGCTTAGCGACAGGGGACATCGGGGAGCTGTTTTTT
CASSLATGDIGELFF
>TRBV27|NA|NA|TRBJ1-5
TGTGCCAGCAGTTTATCGGGAGGTGGTGGCAATCAGCCCCAGCATTTT
CASSLSGGGGNQPQHF
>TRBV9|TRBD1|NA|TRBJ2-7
TGTGCCAGCAGCTCCCTTGGGACAGCCTCCTACGAGCAGTACTTC
CASSSLGTASYEQYF
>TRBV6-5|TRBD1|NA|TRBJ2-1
TGTGCCAGCAGTTACCCGGGACAGGGAGGGAGCAATGAGCAGTTCTTC
CASSYPGQGGSNEQFF
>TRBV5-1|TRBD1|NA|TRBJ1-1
TGCGCCAGCAGCTTGAAACAGGGGGCATTCCCTGAAGCTTTCTTT
CASSLKQGAFPEAFF
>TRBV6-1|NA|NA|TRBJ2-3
TGTGCCAGCAGTGACAGGGAACGCACAGATACGCAGTATTTT
CASSDRERTDTQYF
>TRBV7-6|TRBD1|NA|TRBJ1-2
TGTGCCAGCAGCCCCGGACAGGGCCTTATTTATGGCTACACCTTC
CASSPGQGLIYGYTF
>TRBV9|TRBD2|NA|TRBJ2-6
TGTGCCAGCAGCGTAGGGACTAGCGGGACGGACACTTCTGGGGCCAACGTCCTGACTTTC
CASSVGTSGTDTSGANVLTF
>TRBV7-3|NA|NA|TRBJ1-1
TGTGCCAGCAGCGCCCTAGCGGGGGGGCGTACTGAAGCTTTCTTT
CASSALAGGRTEAFF
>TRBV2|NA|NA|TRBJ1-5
TGTGCCAGCAGTGATCGGACAACTAGCAATCAGCCCCAGCATTTT
CASSDRTTSNQPQHF
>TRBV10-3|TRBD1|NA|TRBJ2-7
TGTGCCATCAGTGCCCGGGACAGGGGGAGCTCCTACGAGCAGTACTTC
CAISARDRGSSYEQYF
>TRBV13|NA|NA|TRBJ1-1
TGTGCCAGCAGCCCCAAAGAAAAAGCCAAGTCGTTTGGGAGCACTGAAGCTTTCTTT
CASSPKEKAKSFGSTEAFF
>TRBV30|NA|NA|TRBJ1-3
TGTGCCTGGAGTGCAGGAGGAAACACCATATATTTT
CAWSAGGNTIYF
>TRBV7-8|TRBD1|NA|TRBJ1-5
TGTGCCAGCAGCTTAGGCCGTGACAGGGGCAATCAGCCCCAGCATTTT
CASSLGRDRGNQPQHF
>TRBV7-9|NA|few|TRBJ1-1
TGTGCCAGCAGCTTAGGTATTGACTGGGGGCCTAGGAACACTGAAGCTTTCTTT
CASSLGIDWGPRNTEAFF
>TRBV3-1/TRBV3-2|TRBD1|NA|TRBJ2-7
TGTGCCAGCAGCCGATCCCGGACAGGGTACGAGCAGTACTTC
CASSRSRTGYEQYF
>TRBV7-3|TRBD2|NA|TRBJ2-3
TGTGCCAGCAGCTTTGAAGCTAGCGGGAGTTTAGATACGCAGTATTTT
CASSFEASGSLDTQYF
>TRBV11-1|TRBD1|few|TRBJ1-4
TGTGCCAGCAGCTTGACCGGGACAGGGTCCAATGAAAAACTGTTTTTT
CASSLTGTGSNEKLFF
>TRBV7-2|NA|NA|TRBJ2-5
TGTGCCAGCAGCTTAGCCGGGATGTACCAAGAGACCCAGTACTTC
CASSLAGMYQETQYF
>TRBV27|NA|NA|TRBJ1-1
TGTGCCAGCAGTTTAGGGGTCGGGGACTGGAACACTGAAGCTTTCTTT
CASSLGVGDWNTEAFF
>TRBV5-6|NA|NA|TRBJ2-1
TGTGCCAGCAGCTTGGGGGCTAGCAGCTCCTACAATGAGCAGTTCTTC
CASSLGASSSYNEQFF
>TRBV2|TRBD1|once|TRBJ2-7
TGTGCCAGCAATGGGGGACAGGGGGAACAGCAGTACTTC
CASNGGQGEQQYF
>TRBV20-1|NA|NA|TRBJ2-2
TGCAGTGCTAGTAGCCCCACCGGGGAGCTGTTTTTT
CSASSPTGELFF
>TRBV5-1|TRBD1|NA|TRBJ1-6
TGCGCCAGCAGCTTGGACAGGGGTAATTCACCCCTCCACTTT
CASSLDRGNSPLHF
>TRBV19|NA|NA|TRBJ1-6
TGTGCCAGTAGTTACGGCAGGGCGGATTCACCCCTCCACTTT
CASSYGRADSPLHF
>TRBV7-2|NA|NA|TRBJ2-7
TGTGCCAGCAGCCAAGGTCTAGGGAGCTCCTACGAGCAGTACTTC
CASSQGLGSSYEQYF
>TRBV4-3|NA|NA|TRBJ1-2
TGCGCCAGCAGCCAAGACAGGGGAGATGGTTATGGCTACACCTTC
CASSQDRGDGYGYTF
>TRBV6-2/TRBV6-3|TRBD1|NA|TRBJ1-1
TGTGCCAGCAGTTACGAGTGGACAGGGGGCACTGAAGCTTTCTTT
CASSYEWTGGTEAFF
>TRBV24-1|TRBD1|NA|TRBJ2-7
TGTGCCGCCGGGACAGGGCCCTACGAGCAGTACTTC
CAAGTGPYEQYF
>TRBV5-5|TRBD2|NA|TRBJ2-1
TGTGCCAGCAGCTTGTTCGGCGGGAGGGCCTTGAATGAGCAGTTCTTC
CASSLFGGRALNEQFF
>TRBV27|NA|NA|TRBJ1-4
TGTGCCAGCTGTGAGCTCCCAGGTGAAAAACTGTTTTTT
CASCELPGEKLFF
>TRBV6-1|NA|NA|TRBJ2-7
TGTGCCAGCAGTGAAAGGAGGGACGAGCAGTACTTC
CASSERRDEQYF
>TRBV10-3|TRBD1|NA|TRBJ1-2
TGTGCCAGCCTACAGGGGTCCCCTAACTATGGCTACACCTTC
CASLQGSPNYGYTF
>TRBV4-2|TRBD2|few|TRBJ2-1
TGTGCCAGCAGCCAAGATCCTGAACTAGCGGGGGGGTTGAATGAGCAGTTCTTC
CASSQDPELAGGLNEQFF
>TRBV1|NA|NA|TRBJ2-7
TGCACCGCAGGAATGTCCTTGGAGCAGTACTTC
CTAGMSLEQYF
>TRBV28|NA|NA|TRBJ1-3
TGTGCCAGCAGTATATCAACCAGGGATTTTGAGGGAAACACCATATATTTT
CASSISTRDFEGNTIYF
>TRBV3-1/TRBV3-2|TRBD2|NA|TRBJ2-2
TGTGCCAGCAGCCCCTTGGCGGGGGGGGGCCCCGGGGAGCTGTTTTTT
CASSPLAGGGPGELFF
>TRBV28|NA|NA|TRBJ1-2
TGTGCCAGCAGTTTTCTAGTAGGGGGATATGGCTACACCTTC
CASSFLVGGYGYTF
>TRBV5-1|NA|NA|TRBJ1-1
TGCGCCAGCAGGCTCAACGCCGGGGGGCACACTGAAGCTTTCTTT
CASRLNAGGHTEAFF
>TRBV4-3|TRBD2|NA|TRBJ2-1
TGCGCCAGCAGCCTGGAGCTAGCGGGGGGTCGCAATGAGCAGTTCTTC
CASSLELAGGRNEQFF
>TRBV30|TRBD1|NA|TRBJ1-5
TGTGCCTGGAGTGGGACAGGGGGAGTCTGGGGCAATCAGCCCCAGCATTTT
CAWSGTGGVWGNQPQHF
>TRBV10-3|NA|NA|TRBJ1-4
TGTGCCATCAAAGGCGGGCAGAATGAAAAACTGTTTTTT
CAIKGGQNEKLFF
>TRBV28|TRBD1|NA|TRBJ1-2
TGTGCCAGCAGCTCCAGGGGGATACCCGTACATGGCTACACCTTC
CASSSRGIPVHGYTF
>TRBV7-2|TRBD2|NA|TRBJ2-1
TGTGCCAGCAGCACGGGACTAGCGGGAGCATCCTACAATGAGCAGTTCTTC
CASSTGLAGASYNEQFF
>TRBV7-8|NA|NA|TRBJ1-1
TGTGCCAGCAGCCTGAGCAGGGACACTGAAGCTTTCTTT
CASSLSRDTEAFF